This TCR beta chain was documented in a study of cytomegalovirus exposure and HLA in healthy donors. About the research overall: Of all 398 donors who were genotyped, about 84% belonged to the Caucasian-associated ancestry cluster. Study-level results: The number of N-insertions in an Asian-associated ancestry cluster was reportedly below the roughly 620-donor mean in a later analysis. One cluster of highly shared sequence variants probably arose as a sequencing artifact.

This PCR relied on a set of 60 Vbeta primers and 13 Jbeta primers. The assay was immunoSEQ multiplex PCR, and TCRdb's table has in-frame clones only and misses some. Found here are more than 50,000 clones; the top ten clones hold approximately 9%. The CDR3 covers 14 residues. Germline lookup yields CDR1 SGHNT and CDR2 YYREEE (reference sequence). The trim removed 3 bases at V and 8 bases at J, leaving 7 bases unmatched. About this clone: Its antigen is undetermined.

The specimen sequenced was PBMCs. The TCR was taken from a man aged 50-59 years in good health and CMV-seropositive. This rearrangement joins TRBV5-4 to TRBJ1-4; 7 bases agree with TRBD1. The chain's CDR3 is CASSSAQGEEKLFF. DNA of the CDR3: TGTGCCAGCAGCTCGGCGCAGGGGGAGGAAAAACTGTTTTTT.